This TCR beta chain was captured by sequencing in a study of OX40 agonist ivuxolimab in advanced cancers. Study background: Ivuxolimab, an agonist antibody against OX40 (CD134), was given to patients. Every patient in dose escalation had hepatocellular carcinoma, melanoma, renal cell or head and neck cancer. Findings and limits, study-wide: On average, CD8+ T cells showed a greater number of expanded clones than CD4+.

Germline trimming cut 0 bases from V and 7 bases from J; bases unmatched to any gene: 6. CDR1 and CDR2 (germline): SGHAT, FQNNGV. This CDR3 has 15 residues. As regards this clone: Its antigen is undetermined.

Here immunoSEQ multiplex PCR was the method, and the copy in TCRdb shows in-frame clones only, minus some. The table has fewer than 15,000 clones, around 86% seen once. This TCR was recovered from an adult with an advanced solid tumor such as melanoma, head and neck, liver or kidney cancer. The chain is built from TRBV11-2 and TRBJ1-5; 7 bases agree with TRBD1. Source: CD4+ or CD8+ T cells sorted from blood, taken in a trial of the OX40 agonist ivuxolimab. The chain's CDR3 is CASSLETGLGQPQHF. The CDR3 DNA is TGTGCCAGCAGCTTAGAGACAGGGCTGGGGCAGCCCCAGCATTTT.